This TCR beta chain is from a study of T cells in Graves' hyperthyroidism and ophthalmopathy. This clonotype has only a few counts. Germline values: CDR1 DFQATT, CDR2 SNEGSKA (reference sequence). Trimming shortened V by 1 base and J by 1 base, and 13 bases separated the two germline ends. This CDR3 comprises 16 residues. There were TCR beta CDR3 regions amplified from RNA transcripts. The HTBI set primed first-round TCR CDR3 RT-PCR. TCRdb analysed the multiplex PCR reads with MiXCR anew, one entry per CDR3 protein. The sample has 250,000 to 400,000 distinct CDR3 sequences, roughly an eighth seen once.

The sequence was obtained from a woman aged 40 to 50 with Graves' ophthalmopathy. V is TRBV20-1 and J is TRBJ2-2; D possibly matches TRBD1 or TRBD2 (5 bases each). The sample consisted of blood. The CDR3 loop reads CSARVPGPGNTGELFF. CDR3 nucleotides: TGCAGTGCTAGAGTTCCGGGGCCCGGGAACACCGGGGAGCTGTTTTTT.